Below are 2 T cell receptor beta chains sequenced from a single sample in a study of human T cells and chemical hapten exposure. TCRdb reprocessed the RACE reads with MiXCR, giving one entry per CDR3 protein. The repertoire holds about 74,000 distinct CDR3 sequences, with 13% to 15% as singletons. Time point meaning: pre-sensitization, week 0. Stated treatment: therapeutic diphenylcyclopropenone sensitization with weekly scalp DPC. The specimen was whole blood, collected in connection with sensitization to the hapten diphenylcyclopropenone (DPC). The source of these receptors is a woman in her forties or fifties with alopecia areata. Some clones in this sample may be carry-over from other donors' samples.

This clonotype has only a few counts. V usage is TRBV5-1 and J usage is TRBJ2-5, with no clear D. Trimming removed 5 bases at V and 2 bases at J, with 7 bases between. This CDR3 comprises 12 residues. From germline, CDR1 is SGHRS and CDR2 YFSETQ. DNA of the CDR3: TGCGCCAGCAGTCAAGAGCAAGAGACCCAGTACTTC. Residues: CASSQEQETQYF.

The rearrangement joins TRBV15 to TRBJ2-1, with 7 positions matching TRBD2. Germline V CDR1 and CDR2: LNHNV, YYDKDF (reference sequence). The CDR3 runs to 14 residues. After removal of 9 bases from V and 8 bases from J, the junction contained 13 bases not matched to a gene. In DNA, the CDR3 is TGTGCCACAAACGGACTAGACGGTGGCCATGAGCAGTTCTTC. It specifies CATNGLDGGHEQFF.